A single sample gave rise to the 18 T cell receptor beta chains below, sequenced in a study of T cell repertoires in cytomegalovirus infection. TCRdb independently ran MiXCR on the reads; one entry per CDR3 protein. The sample has about 830,000 distinct CDR3 sequences, 30% to 35% seen once. These receptors have no identified antigens. Sequences were derived from cultured CD8+ T cells from PBMCs, sampled from culture after CMV antigen stimulation. These receptor sequences come from a human donor in good health (CMV status not recorded). Some clones in this sample may be carry-over from other donors' samples.

This clonotype was counted only a few times. This rearrangement joins TRBV29-1 to TRBJ2-1, with unresolved D. From germline, CDR1 is SQVTM and CDR2 ANQGSEA. V lost 5 bases, J lost 4 bases, and 3 bases lay in between. CDR3 length: 10 amino acids. In DNA form, the CDR3 reads TGCAGCGTTTCTTACAATGAGCAGTTCTTC. It encodes CSVSYNEQFF.

This clonotype turned up a few times. This chain links TRBV15 with TRBJ1-2; no firm D call. CDR3 length: 15 residues. From germline, CDR1 is LNHNV and CDR2 YYDKDF (reference sequence). V was pared by 5 bases and J by 5 bases, with 18 bases between. The CDR3 DNA reads as TGTGCCACCAGCCCCCCAAGTCGGCTCCGGTATGGCTACACCTTC. This codes for CATSPPSRLRYGYTF. Full variable domain (outside the CDR3, taken from reference TRBV15 and TRBJ1-2): DAMVIQNPRYQVTQFGKPVTLSCSQTLNHNVMYWYQQKSSQAPKLLFHYYDKDFNNEADTPDNFQSRRPNTSFCFLDIRSPGLGDTAMYLCATSPPSRLRYGYTFGSGTRLTVV.

This clonotype was seen many times. The V call is TRBV24-1, the J call TRBJ2-1; TRBD2 is a possible D gene (6 bases). Trimming stripped 1 base from V and 8 bases from J, with 17 bases between. Germline V CDR1 and CDR2: KGHDR, SFDVKD. This CDR3 region has 16 residues. CDR3 sequence: CATSDFWDSGGHEQFF. CDR3 nucleotides: TGTGCCACCAGTGATTTCTGGGACTCAGGAGGGCATGAGCAGTTCTTC.

V and J are TRBV19 and TRBJ1-6, with a weak D call TRBD1 (5 bases). V lost 7 bases, J lost 13 bases, and 20 bases lay in between. Germline V gives CDR1 LNHDA, CDR2 SQIVND (reference sequence). The CDR3 length is 14 residues. The CDR3 region is CASTTAQGPSPLHF. In DNA form, the CDR3 reads TGTGCCAGTACGACAGCGCAAGGGCCGAGTCCCCTCCACTTT.

The CDR3 bases are TGTGCCAGCAGCTTGGAGCCTCATGAGCAGTTCTTC. Translating it yields CASSLEPHEQFF. This rearrangement joins TRBV13 to TRBJ2-1, with D unresolved. Deletions cut 3 bases from V and 8 bases from J, with 8 bases between. Per germline, CDR1 PRHDT and CDR2 FYEKMQ (reference sequence). This CDR3 contains 12 residues.

This clonotype has a handful of counts. This chain joins TRBV5-1 and TRBJ1-4, with D unclear. This CDR3 region has 15 residues. The V end was cut by 4 bases, the J end by 0 bases, with 10 bases between. Looked up from germline, CDR1 is SGHRS and CDR2 is YFSETQ. CDR3 residues: CASSPWLSTNEKLFF. For the CDR3, the DNA is TGCGCCAGCAGCCCCTGGTTGTCAACTAATGAAAAACTGTTTTTT. Looking up the rest from reference TRBV5-1 and TRBJ1-4 gives the full variable domain: KAGVTQTPRYLIKTRGQQVTLSCSPISGHRSVSWYQQTPGQGLQFLFEYFSETQRNKGNFPGRFSGRQFSNSRSEMNVSTLELGDSALYLCASSPWLSTNEKLFFGSGTQLSVL.

This clonotype was seen a handful of times. The chain employs TRBV7-6 and TRBJ2-3; 8 bases match TRBD2. The CDR3 consists of 15 residues. In germline, CDR1 is SGHVS, CDR2 FNYEAQ. Unmatched junction bases numbered 8, after V lost 5 bases and J lost 4 bases. CDR3 residues: CASSGQAGVADTQYF. CDR3 in DNA: TGTGCCAGCAGCGGCCAAGCGGGGGTGGCAGATACGCAGTATTTT.

J is TRBJ2-5 and V is TRBV7-1; maybe TRBD2 (6 bases). TRBV7-1 is classed as an ORF, of uncertain function. The CDR3 extends over 17 amino acids. V was clipped by 5 bases and J by 1 base, with 20 bases between them. Here the CDR3 reads CASSPRWASVIQETQYF. CDR3 in DNA: TGTGCCAGCAGCCCCAGATGGGCTAGCGTTATCCAAGAGACCCAGTACTTC.

Only a few counts were recorded for this clonotype. The chain has TRBV6-2 or TRBV6-3 and TRBJ1-1, with D perhaps matching TRBD1 (5 bases). In germline, CDR1 is MNHEY, CDR2 SVGEGT. The CDR3 extends over 16 amino acids. V dropped 2 bases and J dropped 1 base, with 14 bases sitting between them. DNA of the CDR3: TGTGCCAGCAGTTACATGAGACAGAGATCGAACACTGAAGCTTTCTTT. This sequence encodes CASSYMRQRSNTEAFF.

This clonotype has ten or more counts. The chain combines TRBV12-3 or TRBV12-4 with TRBJ1-2; D gene uncertain. Trimming took off 1 base at V and 4 bases at J, with 13 bases between the two ends. There are 15 residues in the CDR3. CDR3 nucleotide sequence: TGTGCCAGCAGTTTAGGCAGGCCCACTATCTATGGCTACACCTTC. Its translation is CASSLGRPTIYGYTF.

The DNA of the CDR3 is TGTGCCAGCAGTGACCAGGGCTCCTACAATGAGCAGTTCTTC. This sequence encodes CASSDQGSYNEQFF. J is TRBJ2-1 and V is TRBV2, with a weak D call TRBD1 (5 bases). The length of the CDR3 is 14 residues. V dropped 3 bases and J dropped 0 bases, with 6 bases sitting between them. Germline V gives CDR1 SNHLY, CDR2 FYNNEI.

The chain employs TRBV6-2 or TRBV6-3 and TRBJ2-1; 10 bases map to TRBD2. This CDR3 is 19 amino acids long. V lost 0 bases, J lost 0 bases, and 8 bases stayed unmatched. Germline V lookup: CDR1 MNHEY, CDR2 SVGEGT. The CDR3 DNA follows: TGTGCCAGCAGTTACTCGATTAGCGGGGGGCTCCGCTCCTACAATGAGCAGTTCTTC. Its protein product is CASSYSISGGLRSYNEQFF.

The rearrangement links TRBV6-4 to TRBJ1-1; the D is unclear. V was shortened by 3 bases and J by 1 base, with 9 bases between the two germline ends. CDR3 length: 14 amino acids. Germline V lookup: CDR1 MRHNA, CDR2 SNTAGT. This CDR3 reads CASSEEGGNTEAFF. The CDR3 DNA sequence: TGTGCCAGCAGTGAAGAGGGCGGGAACACTGAAGCTTTCTTT.

The J gene is TRBJ1-1, the V gene TRBV12-5; no definite D call. The CDR3 has 15 amino acids. V dropped 3 bases and J dropped 4 bases, with 15 bases sitting between them. CDR1 is LGHNT, CDR2 FRNRAP, per germline. CDR3 nucleotides: TGTGCTAGTGGTTTTTCGAGAGGATACGGCACTGAAGCTTTCTTT. Protein sequence: CASGFSRGYGTEAFF.

The V gene is TRBV7-8, the J gene TRBJ2-7; 9 positions agree with TRBD1. CDR1 and CDR2 from the germline V gene are SGHVS and FQNEAQ. The CDR3 has 16 residues. The ends lost 3 bases at V and 0 bases at J; junction bases unmatched: 6. The CDR3 DNA reads TGTGCCAGCAGCTTGATTGGGACAGGGATCTCCTACGAGCAGTACGTC. Its translation is CASSLIGTGISYEQYV.

This clonotype was counted between two and nine times. The V call is TRBV5-5, the J call TRBJ2-3, with a possible D match to TRBD2 (5 bases). Looked up from germline, CDR1 is SGHKS and CDR2 is YYEKEE (reference sequence). The CDR3 is 16 amino acids. Between the trimmed V and J ends, which lost 0 bases and 2 bases, there was a span of 13 bases. CDR3 nucleotide sequence: TGTGCCAGCAGCTTGGTCACGGGGAAGTCCACAGATACGCAGTATTTT. Amino acid sequence: CASSLVTGKSTDTQYF.

In regard to this clonotype: A read error may produce the germline difference seen at one junction end. Here the CDR3 reads CVSSQGTGDYGYTF. The CDR3 coding sequence is TGCGTCAGCAGCCAAGGAACAGGGGACTATGGCTACACCTTC. V is TRBV4-1 and J is TRBJ1-2; the match to TRBD1 covers 7 bases. Germline V gives CDR1 MGHRA, CDR2 YSYEKL. CDR3 length equals 14 residues.

The chain is built from TRBV28 and TRBJ2-2; TRBD2 matches 9 bases. V was pared by 3 bases and J by 5 bases, with 4 bases of the junction left unmatched. Germline V lookup: CDR1 MDHEN, CDR2 SYDVKM. The CDR3 has 15 amino acids. CDR3 in DNA: TGTGCCAGCAGTTTCGCGGGGGGGATAACCGGGGAGCTGTTTTTT. Translation: CASSFAGGITGELFF.